This T cell receptor beta chain stems from a study of blood T cell repertoires in COVID-19. Profiled with immunoSEQ multiplex PCR; TCRdb holds only in-frame clones, not every one. The repertoire holds almost 350,000 clones, with about 92% as singletons. Germline loops: CDR1 LNHDA, CDR2 SQIVND (reference sequence). This CDR3 has 14 residues. Trimming shortened V by 5 bases and J by 2 bases, and 11 bases separated the two germline ends. The sequenced sample consisted of peripheral blood. The clonotype was recovered from a woman aged 60 to 75 with COVID-19, enrolled during active disease. V is TRBV19 and J is TRBJ2-3; D call uncertain. This CDR3 reads CASSEVRLTDTQYF. CDR3 coding DNA: TGTGCCAGTAGTGAGGTCCGTCTCACAGATACGCAGTATTTT.